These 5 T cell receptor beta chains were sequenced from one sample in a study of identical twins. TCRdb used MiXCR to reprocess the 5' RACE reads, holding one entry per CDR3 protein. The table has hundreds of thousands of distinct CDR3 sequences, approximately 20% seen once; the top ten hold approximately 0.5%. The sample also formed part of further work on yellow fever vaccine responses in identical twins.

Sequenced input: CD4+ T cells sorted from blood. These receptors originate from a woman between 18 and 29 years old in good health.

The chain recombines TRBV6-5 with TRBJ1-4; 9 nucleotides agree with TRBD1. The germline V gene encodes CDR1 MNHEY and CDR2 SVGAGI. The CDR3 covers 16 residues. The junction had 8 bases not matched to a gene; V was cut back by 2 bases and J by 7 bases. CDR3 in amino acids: CASSYPPDRGGEKLFF. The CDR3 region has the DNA TGTGCCAGCAGTTACCCCCCGGACAGGGGAGGTGAAAAACTGTTTTTT.

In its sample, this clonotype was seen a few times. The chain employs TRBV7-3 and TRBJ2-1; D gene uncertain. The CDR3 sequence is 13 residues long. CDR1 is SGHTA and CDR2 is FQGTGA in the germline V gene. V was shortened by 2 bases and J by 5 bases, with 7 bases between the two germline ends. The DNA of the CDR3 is TGTGCCAGCAGCTTAGATCTCCACAATGAGCAGTTCTTC. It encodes CASSLDLHNEQFF.

The CDR3, as DNA: TGTGCCAGCAGGACGACAGGGTCGAATCTCCAAGAGACCCAGTACTTC. It encodes CASRTTGSNLQETQYF. The chain employs TRBV5-6 and TRBJ2-5; 7 nucleotides align to TRBD1. From germline, CDR1 is SGHDT and CDR2 YYEEEE. This CDR3 is built from 16 residues. V was pared by 5 bases and J by 1 base, with 11 bases of the junction left unmatched.

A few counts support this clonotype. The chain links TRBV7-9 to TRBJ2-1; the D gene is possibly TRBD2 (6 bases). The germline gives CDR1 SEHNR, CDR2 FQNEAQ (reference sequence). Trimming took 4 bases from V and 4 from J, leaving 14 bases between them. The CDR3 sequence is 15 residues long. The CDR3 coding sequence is TGTGCCAGCAGCTCGGAGGGCGTCCGTTACAATGAGCAGTTCTTC. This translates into CASSSEGVRYNEQFF.

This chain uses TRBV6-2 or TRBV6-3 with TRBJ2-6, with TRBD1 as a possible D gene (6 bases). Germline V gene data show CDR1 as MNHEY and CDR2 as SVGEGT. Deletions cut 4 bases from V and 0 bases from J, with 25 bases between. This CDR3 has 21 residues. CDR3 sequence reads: CASSSFLGSGAPPSGANVLTF. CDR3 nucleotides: TGTGCCAGCAGTTCCTTTTTAGGGTCAGGGGCTCCACCCTCTGGGGCCAACGTCCTGACTTTC.